Listed below are T cell receptor beta chains from one sample, sequenced in a study of T-cell reconstitution after alpha-beta-depleted transplantation in children. TCRdb fed the PCR reads into MiXCR, producing one record per CDR3 protein. The table has around 580,000 distinct CDR3 sequences, roughly a quarter seen once. The sequenced sample was PBMCs, obtained before TCRalphabeta/CD19-depleted stem cell transplant. Receptor source: a boy under two years old with Wiskott-Aldrich syndrome, due to receive a stem cell transplant. CDR3s include the opening cysteine and the closing phenylalanine or tryptophan. The D gene is left open where the match is weak. Only some rows state a clone size, as once, few, many or a class for expanded clones.

D	V	J	size	CDR3	DNA
TRBD2	TRBV9	TRBJ2-1	few	CASSVGTSGITGNEQFF	TGTGCCAGCAGCGTAGGGACTAGCGGGATCACGGGCAATGAGCAGTTCTTC
-	TRBV20-1	TRBJ2-3	once	CSARGLDTQYF	TGCAGTGCTAGAGGACTAGATACGCAGTATTTT
TRBD2	TRBV6-2/TRBV6-3	TRBJ2-3	few	CASTLSFGPSGRARLTDTQYF	TGTGCCAGCACCCTTTCTTTTGGCCCTAGCGGGAGGGCCCGGTTGACAGATACGCAGTATTTT
-	TRBV6-4	TRBJ1-1	-	CASSANQNTEAFF	TGTGCCAGCAGCGCTAACCAGAACACTGAAGCTTTCTTT
-	TRBV5-1	TRBJ2-5	few	CASSPLVGGETQYF	TGCGCCAGCAGCCCCCTGGTGGGGGGAGAGACCCAGTACTTC
TRBD2	TRBV5-1	TRBJ2-2	-	CASSLAGGPSGTGELFF	TGCGCCAGCAGCTTAGCGGGAGGCCCCTCGGGCACCGGGGAGCTGTTTTTT
TRBD1	TRBV5-1	TRBJ2-7	-	CASSWTGGAAEQYF	TGCGCCAGCAGTTGGACAGGGGGCGCGGCCGAGCAGTACTTC
TRBD1	TRBV12-3/TRBV12-4	TRBJ2-7	-	CASSLSGTGGNEQYF	TGTGCCAGCAGTTTATCCGGGACAGGGGGCAACGAGCAGTACTTC
-	TRBV10-3	TRBJ2-5	few	CAIAAGGLETQYF	TGTGCCATCGCGGCCGGGGGGCTAGAGACCCAGTACTTC
TRBD2	TRBV20-1	TRBJ2-3	few	CSASVRPTSGRTSTDTQYF	TGCAGTGCTAGTGTTCGGCCGACTAGCGGGAGGACAAGCACAGATACGCAGTATTTT
-	TRBV21-1	TRBJ2-3	few	CASSKDAGGSTDTQYF	TGTGCCAGCAGCAAAGATGCAGGGGGTAGCACAGATACGCAGTATTTT